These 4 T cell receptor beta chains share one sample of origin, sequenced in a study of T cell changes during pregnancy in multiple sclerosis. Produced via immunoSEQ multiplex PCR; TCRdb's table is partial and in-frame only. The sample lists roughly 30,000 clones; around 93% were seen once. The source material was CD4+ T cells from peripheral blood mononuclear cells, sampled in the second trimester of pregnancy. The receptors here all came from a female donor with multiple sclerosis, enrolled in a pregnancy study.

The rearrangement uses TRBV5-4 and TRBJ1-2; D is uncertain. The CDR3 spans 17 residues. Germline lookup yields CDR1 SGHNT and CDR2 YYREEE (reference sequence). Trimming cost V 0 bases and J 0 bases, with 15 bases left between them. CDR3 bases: TGTGCCAGCAGCTTGGACGGCGGGCAGCCCGCTAACTATGGCTACACCTTC. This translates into CASSLDGGQPANYGYTF.

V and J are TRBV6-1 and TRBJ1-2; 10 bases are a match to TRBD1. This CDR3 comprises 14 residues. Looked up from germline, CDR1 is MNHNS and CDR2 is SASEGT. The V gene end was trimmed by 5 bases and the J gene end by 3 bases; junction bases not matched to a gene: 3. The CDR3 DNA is TGTGCCAGCAGTTTCGGGACAGGGGACTATGGCTACACCTTC. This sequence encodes CASSFGTGDYGYTF.

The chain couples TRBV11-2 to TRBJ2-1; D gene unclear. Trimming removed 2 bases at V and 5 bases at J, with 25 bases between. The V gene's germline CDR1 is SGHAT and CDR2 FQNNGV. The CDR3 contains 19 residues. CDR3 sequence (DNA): TGTGCCAGCAGCTTACGCCGATCTAACAGAGTCGAAATCCACAATGAGCAGTTCTTC. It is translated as CASSLRRSNRVEIHNEQFF. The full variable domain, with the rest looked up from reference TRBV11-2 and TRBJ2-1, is EAGVAQSPRYKIIEKRQSVAFWCNPISGHATLYWYQQILGQGPKLLIQFQNNGVVDDSQLPKDRFSAERLKGVDSTLKIQPAKLEDSAVYLCASSLRRSNRVEIHNEQFFGPGTRLTVL.

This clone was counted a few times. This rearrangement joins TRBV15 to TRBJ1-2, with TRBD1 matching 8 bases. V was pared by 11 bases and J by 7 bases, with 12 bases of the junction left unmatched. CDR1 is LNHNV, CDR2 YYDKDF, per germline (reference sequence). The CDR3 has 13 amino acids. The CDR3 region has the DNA TGTGCCTCCACTAGAGACAGGGGCGGTGGCTACACCTTC. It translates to CASTRDRGGGYTF.